This T cell receptor beta chain originates from a study of Graves' ophthalmopathy and Graves' hyperthyroidism. General observations from the study: Researchers report that a 13-signature model separated ophthalmopathy from stable hyperthyroidism, posting almost 90% sensitivity and about 78% specificity. Blood repertoires reportedly contained most expanded thyroid clonotypes above 0.001 frequency.

In germline, CDR1 is MDHEN, CDR2 SYDVKM. CDR3 length: 14 residues. V trimming: 7 bases; J trimming: 1 base; junction bases outside the gene matches: 6. A word on this clonotype: No antigen is known for it.

Amplification from RNA transcripts yielded the TCR beta CDR3 regions. After a first-round RT-PCR with HTBI primers, a second-round multiplex PCR was run. TCRdb re-called the multiplex PCR reads with MiXCR, one entry per CDR3 protein. The data show about 550,000 distinct CDR3 sequences, approximately 35% seen once. Orbital computed tomography, together with clinical symptoms, serum thyroxine, TRAb and thyroid ultrasound, was used for diagnosis. The sequencing input was peripheral blood or thyroid tissue (not recorded which). The sequence was collected from an adult man with Graves' hyperthyroidism. The genes are TRBV28 and TRBJ2-5; 7 nucleotides agree with TRBD2. The CDR3 protein is CASIGLGSQETQYF. CDR3 in DNA: TGTGCCAGCATAGGACTAGGGTCCCAAGAGACCCAGTACTTC.